These T cell receptor beta chains were read from a single sample in a study of response to subunit inactivated influenza vaccine. TCRdb used MiXCR to reprocess the RT-PCR reads, holding one entry per CDR3 protein. The sample lists around 600,000 distinct CDR3 sequences, over 9% occurring once. These same records also appear under a second study, on T cells expressing NK-cell markers.

Sample: PBMCs from blood, taken on the day of vaccination. The origin of the receptors is a man over 45 who received an inactivated influenza vaccine. Each CDR3 is given with its conserved first and last residue. D genes are given only for firm matches. Clone size appears in some rows only: once, few, many, or a class for an expanded clone.

J: TRBJ2-3; size: few; D: NA; V: TRBV6-1; DNA: TGTGCCAGCAGTCGGACATACTACACAGATACGCAGTATTTT; CDR3: CASSRTYYTDTQYF
J: TRBJ1-5; size: many; D: NA; V: TRBV27; DNA: TGTGCCAGCAGTTTGAGGCAGTACAATCAGCCCCAGCATTTT; CDR3: CASSLRQYNQPQHF
J: TRBJ2-1; size: many; D: NA; V: TRBV25-1; DNA: TGTGCCAGCAGTAGTTTGGCGGGATATAGCAATGAGCAGTTCTTC; CDR3: CASSSLAGYSNEQFF
J: TRBJ2-7; size: NA; D: NA; V: TRBV5-1; DNA: TGCGCCAGCAGCATTGGTCCTCACCTGGGGCAGGGTAGGTACGAGCAGTACTTC; CDR3: CASSIGPHLGQGRYEQYF
J: TRBJ2-3; size: NA; D: TRBD1; V: TRBV5-1; DNA: TGCGCCAGCAGCTTGGAGTTCAGGGGGCGAGTCACAGATACGCAGTATTTT; CDR3: CASSLEFRGRVTDTQYF
J: TRBJ2-2; size: NA; D: NA; V: TRBV10-3; DNA: TGTGCCATCTCCCAGAACACCGGGGAGCTGTTTTTT; CDR3: CAISQNTGELFF
J: TRBJ2-7; size: many; D: NA; V: TRBV28; DNA: TGTGCCAGCAGTTTAATCCGGCAGAGCTACGAGCAGTACTTC; CDR3: CASSLIRQSYEQYF
J: TRBJ2-2; size: few; D: NA; V: TRBV1; DNA: TGCACCAGCAGCCAAGTTAACGGGAGGGCCCCCGGGGAGCTGTTTTTT; CDR3: CTSSQVNGRAPGELFF
J: TRBJ2-7; size: few; D: TRBD1; V: TRBV7-2; DNA: TGTGCCAGCAGCCCGGACAGGGTGAACGAGCAGTACTTC; CDR3: CASSPDRVNEQYF
J: TRBJ2-5; size: NA; D: NA; V: TRBV5-1; DNA: TGCGCCAGCTCCCCGGTAAATTCTCAAGAGACCCAGTACTTC; CDR3: CASSPVNSQETQYF
J: TRBJ2-3; size: few; D: TRBD2; V: TRBV20-1; DNA: TGCAGTGCCACCCAGACTAGCGGGTACACAGATACGCAGTATTTT; CDR3: CSATQTSGYTDTQYF
J: TRBJ2-3; size: NA; D: NA; V: TRBV7-2; DNA: TGTGCCAGCAGCTTATGGGGGGCTTTCTCGGCAGATACGCAGTATTTT; CDR3: CASSLWGAFSADTQYF
J: TRBJ2-1; size: few; D: NA; V: TRBV11-3; DNA: TGTGCCAGCAGCTTCACAGGGCATGAGCAGTTCTTC; CDR3: CASSFTGHEQFF
J: TRBJ2-4; size: NA; D: NA; V: TRBV3-1; DNA: TGTGCCAGCAGCCCCGGAGTCCAACCCAACAAAAACATTCAGTACTTC; CDR3: CASSPGVQPNKNIQYF
J: TRBJ2-5; size: many; D: TRBD2; V: TRBV5-1; DNA: TGCGCCAGCAGCGAAGCCGGGACTAGCCAAGAGACCCAGTACTTC; CDR3: CASSEAGTSQETQYF
J: TRBJ2-3; size: few; D: TRBD2; V: TRBV3-1; DNA: TGTGCCAGCAGCCAAGGATACCTAGCGGAGAGGGCAGATACGCAGTATTTT; CDR3: CASSQGYLAERADTQYF
J: TRBJ2-7; size: few; D: NA; V: TRBV9; DNA: TGTGCCAGCAGCCCTTCGGGTAGCGGTGAATACGAGCAGTACTTC; CDR3: CASSPSGSGEYEQYF
J: TRBJ2-1; size: many; D: NA; V: TRBV11-2; DNA: TGTGCCAGCAGCTTATACCCTAGGGAGGGGGCGATCGGGTACAATGAGCAGTTCTTC; CDR3: CASSLYPREGAIGYNEQFF
J: TRBJ2-7; size: few; D: NA; V: TRBV13; DNA: TGTGCCAGCAGCTACCGGTTGGGTTCCTACGAGCAGTACTTC; CDR3: CASSYRLGSYEQYF
J: TRBJ2-4; size: few; D: NA; V: TRBV5-6; DNA: TGTGCCAGCAGCTTGCCGGTAGCCAAAAACATTCAGTACTTC; CDR3: CASSLPVAKNIQYF
J: TRBJ2-3; size: NA; D: NA; V: TRBV29-1; DNA: TGCAGTTGGGGGAGAGGCACAGATACGCAGTATTTT; CDR3: CSWGRGTDTQYF
J: TRBJ2-2; size: NA; D: NA; V: TRBV25-1; DNA: TGTGCCAGCAGTGAGGTTTTGGGTCAGGGATCATCCACCGGGGAGCTGTTTTTT; CDR3: CASSEVLGQGSSTGELFF
J: TRBJ1-5; size: NA; D: TRBD1; V: TRBV18; DNA: TGTGCCAGCTCATCAGGGACAGGCGCCTCAAATCAGCCCCAGCATTTT; CDR3: CASSSGTGASNQPQHF
J: TRBJ2-2; size: few; D: NA; V: TRBV4-1; DNA: TGCGCCAGCAGCTCTCAAAAGGGGTTTAACACCGGGGAGCTGTTTTTT; CDR3: CASSSQKGFNTGELFF
J: TRBJ2-7; size: NA; D: NA; V: TRBV20-1; DNA: TGCAGTGCTAGTGGGCAGGGAGCCACCTACGAGCAGTACTTC; CDR3: CSASGQGATYEQYF
J: TRBJ2-3; size: NA; D: NA; V: TRBV28; DNA: TGTGCCAGCAGTTTAATTTCTGGGTTCACAGATACGCAGTATTTT; CDR3: CASSLISGFTDTQYF
J: TRBJ1-5; size: many; D: NA; V: TRBV20-1; DNA: TGCAGTGCTAGGGAAACAGGGAGGAAGGATCAGCCCCAGCATTTT; CDR3: CSARETGRKDQPQHF
J: TRBJ1-2; size: NA; D: TRBD1; V: TRBV6-1; DNA: TGTGCCAGCAGGGTACAGGGGGCTGGCGACTATGGCTACACCTTC; CDR3: CASRVQGAGDYGYTF
J: TRBJ2-1; size: many; D: NA; V: TRBV5-1; DNA: TGCGCCAGCAGCTTGGACATAGCCTACAATGAGCAGTTCTTC; CDR3: CASSLDIAYNEQFF
J: TRBJ2-5; size: NA; D: TRBD2; V: TRBV3-1; DNA: TGTGCCAGCAGCCAAGAGGGGGGGACGGGAGAGACCCAGTACTTC; CDR3: CASSQEGGTGETQYF
J: TRBJ1-2; size: NA; D: NA; V: TRBV3-1; DNA: TGTGCCAGCAGCATCCCCCGGGGGCCTGGCTATGGCTACACCTTC; CDR3: CASSIPRGPGYGYTF
J: TRBJ1-2; size: few; D: TRBD1; V: TRBV9; DNA: TGTGCCACATCCCCTTGGACAGGGGGTGCAAATGGCTACACCTTC; CDR3: CATSPWTGGANGYTF
J: TRBJ2-7; size: NA; D: TRBD1; V: TRBV7-9; DNA: TGTGCCAGCAGCGTCGGGACAGGGCTCTACGAGCAGTACTTC; CDR3: CASSVGTGLYEQYF
J: TRBJ2-1; size: few; D: NA; V: TRBV29-1; DNA: TGCAGCGGTGAGGGGTGGGGGTCCTACAATGAGCAGTTCTTC; CDR3: CSGEGWGSYNEQFF
J: TRBJ2-7; size: few; D: TRBD2; V: TRBV7-8; DNA: TGTGCCAGCAGCTTAGCACTAGCGGGTATCCACGAGCAGTACTTC; CDR3: CASSLALAGIHEQYF
J: TRBJ2-4; size: NA; D: NA; V: TRBV6-1; DNA: TGTGCCAGCACCGAGCAGGGTAAAGGGAACATTCAGTACTTC; CDR3: CASTEQGKGNIQYF
J: TRBJ2-7; size: NA; D: TRBD2; V: TRBV12-3/TRBV12-4; DNA: TGTGCCAGCAGCCCAGGGTCTAGCGGGCGCGAGCAGTACTTC; CDR3: CASSPGSSGREQYF
J: TRBJ2-1; size: few; D: NA; V: TRBV6-6; DNA: TGTGCCAGCGGGGGGGCCGTCTACAATGAGCAGTTCTTC; CDR3: CASGGAVYNEQFF
J: TRBJ1-5; size: few; D: NA; V: TRBV7-6; DNA: TGTGCCAGCAGCTTAGTAGCAGGGGATGTTGGTCAGCCCCAGCATTTT; CDR3: CASSLVAGDVGQPQHF
J: TRBJ2-7; size: few; D: TRBD2; V: TRBV2; DNA: TGTGCCAGCAGTGAAGAAGGGAGGGTGGGGGAGCAGTACTTC; CDR3: CASSEEGRVGEQYF
J: TRBJ1-4; size: NA; D: NA; V: TRBV28; DNA: TGTGCCAGCAGTTTAATAGGGGCAACTAATGAAAAACTGTTTTTT; CDR3: CASSLIGATNEKLFF
J: TRBJ2-3; size: NA; D: TRBD1; V: TRBV7-6; DNA: TGTGCCAGCAGCTTAACAGGGGGCCAAGGAGATACGCAGTATTTT; CDR3: CASSLTGGQGDTQYF
J: TRBJ1-4; size: few; D: NA; V: TRBV3-1; DNA: TGTGCCAGCAGCCAACAATCGGGGGCCGAAAAACTGTTTTTT; CDR3: CASSQQSGAEKLFF
J: TRBJ2-1; size: few; D: NA; V: TRBV4-2; DNA: TGTGCCAGCAGCCAAGTCGGGGGCCGGGGGAATGAGCAGTTCTTC; CDR3: CASSQVGGRGNEQFF